This entry lists 16 T cell receptor beta chains sequenced from one sample in a study of blood T cell repertoires in COVID-19. Here immunoSEQ multiplex PCR was the method, and the copy in TCRdb shows in-frame clones only, minus some. The data contain 100,000 to 150,000 clones, 60% to 80% of them singletons. Source material: peripheral blood. The receptors derive from a man aged 80 or over with COVID-19, enrolled during active disease.

This sequence joins TRBV28 and TRBJ2-7; TRBD1 is a possible D gene (6 bases). The CDR3 runs to 13 residues. Deletions cut 6 bases from V and 1 base from J, with 10 bases between. Germline lookup yields CDR1 MDHEN and CDR2 SYDVKM. The CDR3 DNA sequence: TGTGCCAGCAGCATCACAGGGTCCTACGAGCAGTACTTC. This codes for CASSITGSYEQYF. Full variable domain (missing parts from reference TRBV28 and TRBJ2-7): DVKVTQSSRYLVKRTGEKVFLECVQDMDHENMFWYRQDPGLGLRLIYFSYDVKMKEKGDIPEGYSVSREKKERFSLILESASTNQTSMYLCASSITGSYEQYFGPGTRLTVT.

V and J are TRBV6-5 and TRBJ2-7; 7 bases fit TRBD1. Germline CDR1 and CDR2: MNHEY and SVGAGI. This CDR3 is built from 13 residues. V lost 0 bases and J lost 12; bases outside the gene matches: 8. The CDR3: CASSYSGQVRWYF. The CDR3 region has the DNA TGTGCCAGCAGTTACTCCGGACAGGTCCGATGGTACTTC.

This clone was recorded a few times. The chain recombines TRBV28 with TRBJ2-7, with 9 nucleotides matching TRBD2. The length of the CDR3 is 15 residues. Germline assignment: CDR1 MDHEN and CDR2 SYDVKM. The V and J ends lost 5 bases and 3 bases, in that order; junction bases with no gene match: 8. The CDR3 loop reads CASSRGGSGSYEQYF. CDR3 DNA: TGTGCCAGCAGTCGGGGGGGTAGCGGGAGCTACGAGCAGTACTTC.

This sequence joins TRBV5-4 and TRBJ1-3; possible D gene TRBD1, 6 bases. Looked up from germline, CDR1 is SGHNT and CDR2 is YYREEE (reference sequence). Trimming shortened V by 4 bases and J by 3 bases, and 8 bases separated the two germline ends. The CDR3 contains 13 residues. CDR3 in amino acids: CASSQGHGNTIYF. CDR3 DNA: TGTGCCAGCAGCCAGGGACATGGAAACACCATATATTTT.

V usage is TRBV19 and J usage is TRBJ2-1, with D perhaps TRBD2 (5 bases). This CDR3 contains 14 residues. Trimming removed 5 bases at V and 4 bases at J, with 12 bases between. Germline lookup yields CDR1 LNHDA and CDR2 SQIVND (reference sequence). The CDR3 loop reads CASSPLGRYNEQFF. DNA for the CDR3: TGTGCCAGTAGTCCCCTTGGGAGATACAATGAGCAGTTCTTC. Together with reference TRBV19 and TRBJ2-1, the CDR3 gives the full variable domain: DGGITQSPKYLFRKEGQNVTLSCEQNLNHDAMYWYRQDPGQGLRLIYYSQIVNDFQKGDIAEGYSVSREKKESFPLTVTSAQKNPTAFYLCASSPLGRYNEQFFGPGTRLTVL.

This clone was seen only a few times. This sequence joins TRBV6-6 and TRBJ1-6; D is perhaps TRBD1 (5 bases). Trimming shortened V by 7 bases and J by 7 bases, and 11 bases separated the two germline ends. Germline loops: CDR1 MNHNY, CDR2 SVGAGI (reference sequence). This CDR3 has 13 residues. The DNA of the CDR3 is TGTGCCAGCAACGGACCAGGGAATTCACCCCTCCACTTT. It translates to CASNGPGNSPLHF.

This clone appeared once. V gene TRBV6-6 combines with J gene TRBJ1-3, with 11 bases matching TRBD1. V shed 2 bases and J 4 bases; nucleotides not matched to a gene: 4. Germline lookup yields CDR1 MNHNY and CDR2 SVGAGI (reference sequence). The CDR3 covers 16 residues. The CDR3 DNA sequence: TGTGCCAGCAGTTACGGACAGGGGGCGGACGGAAACACCATATATTTT. Translation gives CASSYGQGADGNTIYF.

The chain employs TRBV7-9 and TRBJ1-1, with D unclear. The CDR3 runs to 14 residues. V shed 5 bases and J shed 2 bases, with 12 bases lying between them. CDR1 SEHNR and CDR2 FQNEAQ come from the germline V gene (reference sequence). The DNA for the CDR3 is TGTGCCAGCAGCCCCTCGACTGTAAACACTGAAGCTTTCTTT. This sequence encodes CASSPSTVNTEAFF.

V is TRBV20-1 and J is TRBJ2-1; D unclear. The CDR3 covers 11 residues. Germline CDR1 reads DFQATT; CDR2 reads SNEGSKA (reference sequence). Trimming cost V 6 bases and J 0 bases, with 3 bases left between them. CDR3 nucleotide sequence: TGCAGTGCCGTCTCCTACAATGAGCAGTTCTTC. Its protein is CSAVSYNEQFF.

V gene TRBV29-1 combines with J gene TRBJ2-2; possibly TRBD2 for D (6 bases). Deletions cut 2 bases from V and 6 bases from J, with 13 bases between. Germline CDR1 is SQVTM and CDR2 is ANQGSEA. The CDR3 sequence is 14 residues long. Here the CDR3 DNA reads TGCAGCGTTGAAAGGCGGGAAAGGGCCGGGGAGCTGTTTTTT. It is translated as CSVERRERAGELFF.

V gene TRBV28 combines with J gene TRBJ2-7, with 7 bases matching TRBD2. The CDR3 totals 12 residues. Germline V gene lookup returns CDR1 MDHEN and CDR2 SYDVKM. Trimming removed 7 bases from V and 5 bases from J; junction bases left unmatched: 5. The CDR3 nucleotides are TGTGCCAGCACCCGTGGGGGGGACGAGCAGTACTTC. This translates into CASTRGGDEQYF.

The rearrangement uses TRBV14 and TRBJ2-3, with D uncertain. This CDR3 contains 14 residues. Trimming shortened V by 1 base and J by 8 bases, and 13 bases separated the two germline ends. Germline loops: CDR1 SGHDN, CDR2 FVKESK. CDR3: CASSQAGGLPTQYF. CDR3 in DNA: TGTGCCAGCAGCCAAGCCGGTGGGCTTCCTACGCAGTATTTT.

V and J are TRBV18 and TRBJ2-1; possibly TRBD2 for D (6 bases). The V gene lost 4 bases and the J gene lost 8 bases, with 9 bases spanning the gap. From germline, CDR1 is KGHSH and CDR2 LQKENI. This CDR3 is built from 12 residues. CDR3: CASSQGEDEQFF. The CDR3 coding sequence is TGTGCCAGCTCACAAGGGGAGGATGAGCAGTTCTTC.

This chain joins TRBV7-3 and TRBJ2-3; 15 positions agree with TRBD2. With 5 bases clipped from V and 2 bases from J, the junction kept 14 bases outside the gene matches. Germline V gene lookup returns CDR1 SGHTA and CDR2 FQGTGA. The CDR3 is 20 amino acids. The CDR3 DNA sequence: TGTGCCAGCAGCCCTGGACTAGCGGGAGGGCCGAGGACGTTCACAGATACGCAGTATTTT. Translated, it gives CASSPGLAGGPRTFTDTQYF.

V usage is TRBV5-1 and J usage is TRBJ2-2, with TRBD2 identical over 8 bases. Trimming cost V 1 base and J 6 bases; bases outside gene matches: 2. Looked up from germline, CDR1 is SGHRS and CDR2 is YFSETQ. There are 14 residues in the CDR3. CDR3 nucleotide sequence: TGCGCCAGCAGCTTGTTCGGGGGGGCCGGGGAGCTGTTTTTT. Translated: CASSLFGGAGELFF.

This sequence joins TRBV6-5 and TRBJ2-5; 7 nucleotides align to TRBD2. This CDR3 region has 13 residues. Germline trimming cut 6 bases from V and 7 bases from J; bases unmatched to any gene: 8. The germline gives CDR1 MNHEY, CDR2 SVGAGI. The CDR3 loop reads CASSTGLVGTQYF. The CDR3 DNA is TGTGCCAGCAGCACAGGACTAGTCGGGACCCAGTACTTC.